Described below is a single TCR beta chain sequence and its context. The antigen remains unidentified. The entry originates in a study of graft-versus-host responses after intestinal transplantation. Study information: Transplants given to recipients were multivisceral, liver-intestinal, or isolated intestinal.

Regarding the study as a whole: There were GvH clones found in recipient marrow, and some of them appeared first in ileum or blood.

Sequencing was performed with immunoSEQ multiplex PCR; in TCRdb, only in-frame clones are kept and a portion is missing. The sample lists 100,000 or so clones, roughly 87% occurring once. The CDR3 is 14 amino acids. Germline trimming cut 4 bases from V and 1 base from J; bases unmatched to any gene: 1. Germline CDR1 is SGDLS and CDR2 is YYNGEE. The clonotype originates from a human donor who was the organ donor for an intestinal transplant. This specimen was unstimulated CD4+ T cells sorted from spleen or lymph node cells, taken before transplant. The V call is TRBV9, the J call TRBJ2-2, with 7 bases aligning to TRBD2. Here the CDR3 reads CASSWGGNTGELFF. DNA of the CDR3: TGTGCCAGCAGCTGGGGGGGGAACACCGGGGAGCTGTTTTTT.